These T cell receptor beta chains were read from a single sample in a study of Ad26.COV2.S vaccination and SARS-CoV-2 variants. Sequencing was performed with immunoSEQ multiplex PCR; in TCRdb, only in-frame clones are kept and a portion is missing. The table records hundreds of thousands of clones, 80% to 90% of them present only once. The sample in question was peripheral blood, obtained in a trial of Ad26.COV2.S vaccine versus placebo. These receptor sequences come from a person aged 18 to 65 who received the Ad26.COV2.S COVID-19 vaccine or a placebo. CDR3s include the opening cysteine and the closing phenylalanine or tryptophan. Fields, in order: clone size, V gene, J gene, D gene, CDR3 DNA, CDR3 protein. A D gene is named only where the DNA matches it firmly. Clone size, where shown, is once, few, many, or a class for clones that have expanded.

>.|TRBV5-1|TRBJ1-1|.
TGCGCCAGCAGCTTGGCCCTTGTAGGCCACCCGAACACTGAAGCTTTCTTT
CASSLALVGHPNTEAFF
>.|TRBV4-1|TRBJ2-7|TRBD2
TGCGCCAGCAGCCAAGATAGGTTGGCGGGGGGCTACGAGCAGTACTTC
CASSQDRLAGGYEQYF
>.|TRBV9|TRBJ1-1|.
TGTGCCAGCAGCTTACCACCGACATCTGGGGTTGGTGAAGCTTTCTTT
CASSLPPTSGVGEAFF
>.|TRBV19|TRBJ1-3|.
TGTGCCAGTAGTATACGGTCCGACACTGGAAACACCATATATTTT
CASSIRSDTGNTIYF
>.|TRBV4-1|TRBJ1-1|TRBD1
TGCGCCAGCAGCCAAGAGGGACAGAGGGTTGTGAACACTGAAGCTTTCTTT
CASSQEGQRVVNTEAFF
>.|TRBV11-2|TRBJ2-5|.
TGTGCCAGCAGTTATGGCCCCAGGGAGACCCAGTACTTC
CASSYGPRETQYF
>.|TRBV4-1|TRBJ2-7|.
TGCGCCAGCAGCCAAGGCCCTAGCCCCTCCTACGAGCAGTACTTC
CASSQGPSPSYEQYF
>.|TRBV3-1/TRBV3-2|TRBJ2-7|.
TGTGCCAGCAAGGGGCCAGGCCTCTCCTACGAGCAGTACTTC
CASKGPGLSYEQYF
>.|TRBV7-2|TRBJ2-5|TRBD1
TGTGCCAGCAGCTTGGCCCCGGGACAGCAAGAGACCCAGTACTTC
CASSLAPGQQETQYF
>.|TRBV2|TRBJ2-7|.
TGTGCCAGCAGTGGCACAGCCTACGAGCAGTACTTC
CASSGTAYEQYF
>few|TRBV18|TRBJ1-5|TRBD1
TGTGCCAGCTCCGGGACAGGGTCTGATCAGCCCCAGCATTTT
CASSGTGSDQPQHF
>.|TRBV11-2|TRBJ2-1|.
TGTGCCAGCAGCTTAGGTTTGCTTCAACTCAATGAGCAGTTCTTC
CASSLGLLQLNEQFF
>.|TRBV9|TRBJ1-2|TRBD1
TGTGCCAGCAGCGTCGACAGGGCTCCGACTGATAACTATGGCTACACCTTC
CASSVDRAPTDNYGYTF
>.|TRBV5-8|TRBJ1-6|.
TGTGCCAGCGCCCCGCATAATTCACCCCTCCACTTT
CASAPHNSPLHF
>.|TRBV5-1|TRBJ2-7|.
TGCGCCAGCTCTCAAGAGGGGCGCACCTACGAGCAGTACTTC
CASSQEGRTYEQYF
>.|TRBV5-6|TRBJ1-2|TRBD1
TGTGCCAGCAGCTTGACAGAATGGACAGGGGAGCGTGGCTACACCTTC
CASSLTEWTGERGYTF
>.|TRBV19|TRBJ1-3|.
TGTGCCAGTAGTATAGAGTGGACAGTTGGCTCTGGAAACACCATATATTTT
CASSIEWTVGSGNTIYF
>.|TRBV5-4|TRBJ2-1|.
TGTGCCAGCAGCTTGGTGGTTATCAATGAGCAGTTCTTC
CASSLVVINEQFF
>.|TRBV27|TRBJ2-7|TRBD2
TGTGCCAGCAGTTCCCTGGGTAGCGGGGGCCAGTACTACGAGCAGTACTTC
CASSSLGSGGQYYEQYF
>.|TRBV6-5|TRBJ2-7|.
TGTGCCAGCAGGGGCGGACCGATCCCCTACGAGCAGTACTTC
CASRGGPIPYEQYF
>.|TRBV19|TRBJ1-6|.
TGTGCCAGTAGCCGCCAGAAACAGGGAGGTTCACCCCTCCACTTT
CASSRQKQGGSPLHF
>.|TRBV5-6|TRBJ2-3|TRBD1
TGTGCCAGCAGCTCCGATAGGGGACAGGTCACAGATACGCAGTATTTT
CASSSDRGQVTDTQYF
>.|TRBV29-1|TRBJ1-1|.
TGCAGCGTTGAAGACAGGGTGAACACTGAAGCTTTCTTT
CSVEDRVNTEAFF
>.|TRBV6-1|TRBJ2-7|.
TGTGCCAGCAGTGATTCTTACAGAATTGTCTACGAGCAGTACTTC
CASSDSYRIVYEQYF
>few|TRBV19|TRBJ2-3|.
TGTGCCAGTAGGAAAGCAGATACGCAGTATTTT
CASRKADTQYF